The next 6 T cell receptor beta chains were all read from a single sample in a study of T cells in Graves' hyperthyroidism and ophthalmopathy. TCR beta CDR3 regions were amplified from RNA transcripts. First-round RT-PCR of the TCR CDR3 relied on the HTBI primer set. Via MiXCR, TCRdb re-called the multiplex PCR reads, giving one row per CDR3 protein. The sample has 300,000 to 400,000 distinct CDR3 sequences, about 20% seen once. Sequenced sample: blood. The receptors come from a woman aged 45-60 years with Graves' hyperthyroidism.

The CDR3 sequence is CASSLGQGEQETQYF. The CDR3 coding sequence is TGTGCCAGCAGCTTAGGACAGGGCGAACAAGAGACCCAGTACTTC. This rearrangement joins TRBV7-3 to TRBJ2-5, with 8 positions matching TRBD1. The germline gives CDR1 SGHTA, CDR2 FQGTGA. V dropped 2 bases and J dropped 2; count of bases not matched to a gene: 4. This CDR3 is 15 amino acids long.

The chain links TRBV5-4 to TRBJ2-7, with 8 bases identical to TRBD1. The tail of the sequence fits TRBJ2-1 better, so the J call may be wrong. The CDR3 runs to 15 residues. CDR1 SGHNT and CDR2 YYREEE come from the germline V gene (reference sequence). The CDR3 protein is CASSLAPGGSYEQFF. In DNA form, the CDR3 reads TGTGCCAGCAGCTTGGCGCCAGGGGGCTCCTACGAGCAGTTCTTC.

The V and J genes are TRBV2 and TRBJ1-5; D is possibly TRBD1 (5 bases). The CDR3 covers 14 residues. V dropped 8 bases and J dropped 0 bases, with 11 bases sitting between them. Germline CDR1 and CDR2: SNHLY and FYNNEI. CDR3 coding DNA: TGTGCCAGCCGTTGGGGGGATAGCAATCAGCCCCAGCATTTT. Translated, it gives CASRWGDSNQPQHF.

This clonotype has a count of ten or more. The chain is built from TRBV3-1 and TRBJ1-1, with a weak D call TRBD1 (6 bases). Germline CDR1 LGHDT, CDR2 YNNKEL (reference sequence). V was trimmed by 4 bases and J by 1 base, leaving 10 bases between them. The CDR3 has 14 residues. The CDR3 is CASSPGTSNTEAFF. The CDR3 DNA is TGTGCCAGCAGCCCCGGGACATCGAACACTGAAGCTTTCTTT.

The rearrangement joins TRBV5-1 to TRBJ1-2; 9 bases map to TRBD1. CDR1 and CDR2 from the germline V gene are SGHRS and YFSETQ. After removal of 1 base from V and 8 bases from J, the junction contained 6 bases not matched to a gene. The length of the CDR3 is 14 residues. CDR3: CASSLPDRGQGYTF. The CDR3 DNA is TGCGCCAGCAGCTTGCCGGACAGGGGACAAGGCTACACCTTC.

This clonotype was counted only a few times. The genes are TRBV20-1 and TRBJ2-1; D not certain. The CDR3 loop spans 12 amino acids. The ends were cut back, 5 bases at V and 3 bases at J, with 8 bases in the middle. Germline-derived CDR1 and CDR2 are DFQATT and SNEGSKA (reference sequence). CDR3 loop: CSAPIFYNEQFF. CDR3 nucleotide sequence: TGCAGTGCTCCGATATTCTACAATGAGCAGTTCTTC.